The clone carrying this T cell receptor beta chain was seen more than once but under ten times. These data come from a study of control samples from healthy donors and cancer patients. In germline, CDR1 is GTSNPN, CDR2 SVGIG (reference sequence). This CDR3 has 16 residues. V was clipped by 2 bases and J by 8 bases; unmatched bases: 11. Clones were sequenced by immunoSEQ multiplex PCR, and TCRdb holds only the in-frame ones, with some missing. The sample records 55,000 to 65,000 clones, 87% being singletons. The sequence was collected from a woman aged 60-75 years with lung cancer. Source material: PBMCs. The rearrangement links TRBV30 to TRBJ1-6; 8 nucleotides agree with TRBD1. The CDR3, as DNA: TGTGCCTGGAGTTTGGCAGGGGGCCGAGGGGATTCACCCCTCCACTTT. Residues: CAWSLAGGRGDSPLHF.